The 32 T cell receptor beta chains below all came from one sample that was sequenced in a study of regulatory T cells in long-lasting Graves disease. With iRepertoire HTBI primers and Arm-PCR of CDR3 regions, TCR beta libraries were built. TCRdb used MiXCR to reprocess the multiplex PCR reads, holding one entry per CDR3 protein. The data contain 400,000 to 550,000 distinct CDR3 sequences, more than 12% of them seen just once; the ten biggest clones take up approximately 15%. The time point was: newly diagnosed GD, antithyroid drugs for less than 3 months. Researchers made the TCR library from RNA that was extracted from PBMCs. This same sample was also taken into another study, of T cells in Graves' hyperthyroidism and ophthalmopathy.

The input for sequencing was peripheral blood mononuclear cells (PBMCs), taken at new diagnosis, from a patient treated with antithyroid drugs. These receptors were taken from a woman younger than 45 with Graves disease.

This clonotype has a handful of counts. One end of the junction fails to match germline, which may point to a read error. This rearrangement joins TRBV10-3 to TRBJ2-7; D call uncertain. Germline assignment: CDR1 ENHRY and CDR2 SYGVKD. There are 11 residues in the CDR3. The CDR3 coding sequence is TGTACCATCAGTGAAAGAATCGAGCAGTACTTC. This sequence encodes CTISERIEQYF.

This clonotype occurred many times. J is TRBJ2-1 and V is TRBV2; TRBD2 matches at 10 bases. This CDR3 spans 16 amino acids. In germline, CDR1 is SNHLY, CDR2 FYNNEI. The V gene end was trimmed by 4 bases and the J gene end by 5 bases; junction bases not matched to a gene: 8. The CDR3 coding sequence is TGTGCCAGCAGTGGGGACAGGACTAGCGGAGACAATGAGCAGTTCTTC. Residues: CASSGDRTSGDNEQFF.

This clonotype appeared many times. The CDR3 sequence is CSAGTVAKNIQYF. The CDR3 bases are TGCAGTGCTGGGACAGTAGCCAAAAACATTCAGTACTTC. This chain uses TRBV20-1 with TRBJ2-4; TRBD1 aligns across 7 bases. The junction had 1 base not matched to a gene; V was cut back by 5 bases and J by 0 bases. The CDR3 runs 13 residues. CDR1 and CDR2 (germline): DFQATT, SNEGSKA (reference sequence).

In this sample, this clonotype turned up many times. The chain joins TRBV12-3 or TRBV12-4 to TRBJ2-7, with TRBD2 matching 11 bases. Unmatched junction bases numbered 11, after V lost 5 bases and J lost 2 bases. The CDR3 extends over 17 amino acids. The CDR3, as DNA: TGTGCCAGCAGTCCCCGGACGACTAGCGGGATACCCTACGAGCAGTACTTC. This translates into CASSPRTTSGIPYEQYF.

In its sample, this clonotype was seen many times. The chain recombines TRBV3-1 with TRBJ2-1, with a weak D call TRBD2 (5 bases). Germline lookup yields CDR1 LGHDT and CDR2 YNNKEL (reference sequence). The CDR3 sequence is 15 residues long. V was trimmed by 0 bases and J by 10 bases, leaving 16 bases between them. The CDR3 loop is CASSQDRVGNGEQFF. In nucleotides, the CDR3 is TGTGCCAGCAGCCAAGATCGGGTCGGGAATGGGGAGCAGTTCTTC.

In its sample, this clonotype was seen a few times. The J gene is TRBJ1-1, the V gene TRBV11-1; D is perhaps TRBD1 (5 bases). Germline assignment: CDR1 SGHAT and CDR2 FQDESV (reference sequence). The ends were cut back, 5 bases at V and 6 bases at J, with 13 bases in the middle. There are 13 residues in the CDR3. The CDR3 DNA is TGTGCCAGCAGCCCCTCAGGGAGGCCTGAAGCTTTCTTT. This translates into CASSPSGRPEAFF.

This clonotype was found a few times. This chain joins TRBV5-6 and TRBJ1-1, with D unresolved. Trimming cost V 7 bases and J 7 bases, with 20 bases left between them. The germline V gene has CDR1 SGHDT and CDR2 YYEEEE. CDR3 length: 14 residues. The CDR3, as DNA: TGTGCCAGCCGACCCGGGGAGTACAGTCGTGAAGCTTTCTTT. This codes for CASRPGEYSREAFF.

V gene TRBV4-1 combines with J gene TRBJ2-2; no firm D call. The CDR3 has 13 residues. V lost 0 bases and J lost 5, with 4 bases in between. The germline gives CDR1 MGHRA, CDR2 YSYEKL. The CDR3 reads CASSQDRTGELFF. CDR3 in DNA: TGCGCCAGCAGCCAAGATAGAACCGGGGAGCTGTTTTTT.

This clonotype was detected ten times or more. This chain connects TRBV18 to TRBJ2-1, with no clear D. In germline, CDR1 is KGHSH, CDR2 LQKENI. The CDR3 is made up of 11 amino acids. V was trimmed by 8 bases and J by 5 bases, leaving 7 bases between them. The CDR3 region has the DNA TGTGCCAGCCACCTAAACAATGAGCAGTTCTTC. Protein product: CASHLNNEQFF.

This clonotype appeared many times. The rearrangement uses TRBV6-1 and TRBJ2-7, with 7 nucleotides matching TRBD2. The CDR3 spans 15 residues. With 5 bases clipped from V and 2 bases from J, the junction kept 9 bases outside the gene matches. The germline V gene encodes CDR1 MNHNS and CDR2 SASEGT. Written as DNA, the CDR3 is TGTGCCAGCAGTCCCCGCGGGGGACTCCCCTACGAGCAGTACTTC. It yields the protein CASSPRGGLPYEQYF.

This clonotype has just a few counts. One base away lies a much larger clone, so this may be a sequencing read error. J is TRBJ2-1 and V is TRBV30; 8 bases fit TRBD2. Germline assignment: CDR1 GTSNPN and CDR2 SVGIG (reference sequence). This CDR3 is 18 amino acids long. Trimming took 2 bases from V and 2 from J; bases not matched to a gene: 14. CDR3 sequence: CAWSSDSGTGNAYNEQFF. The CDR3 coding sequence is TGTGCCTGGAGTTCCGATAGCGGGACCGGTAACGCCTACAATGAGCAGTTCTTC.

This clonotype occurred many times. The rearrangement uses TRBV19 and TRBJ2-7; 10 nucleotides line up with TRBD2. V trimming: 6 bases; J trimming: 6 bases; junction bases outside the gene matches: 8. The CDR3 runs 14 residues. The germline CDR1 and CDR2 sequences are LNHDA and SQIVND (reference sequence). CDR3 region: CASRRTSGNSEQYF. CDR3 DNA: TGTGCCAGTAGGAGGACTAGCGGAAATTCCGAGCAGTACTTC.

This clonotype was found once. The chain employs TRBV12-3 or TRBV12-4 and TRBJ2-1, with a possible D match to TRBD1 (5 bases). The CDR3 loop spans 12 amino acids. Trimming pared 7 bases from V and 7 bases from J, leaving 11 bases between. DNA for the CDR3: TGTGCCAGCACCGAAGGGGTTAATGAGCAGTTCTTC. Protein: CASTEGVNEQFF.

The chain recombines TRBV5-1 with TRBJ1-1, with a possible D match to TRBD1 (5 bases). Germline CDR1 is SGHRS and CDR2 is YFSETQ. Trimming removed 5 bases at V and 4 bases at J, with 15 bases between. The CDR3 loop spans 14 amino acids. The DNA for the CDR3 is TGCGCCAGCAGGGTTTATGTAAGGGGCACTGAAGCTTTCTTT. The encoded protein is CASRVYVRGTEAFF.

Only one count was recorded for this clonotype. The chain links TRBV29-1 to TRBJ2-5, with 7 nucleotides matching TRBD2. The J segment lost 1 base and the V segment lost 2 bases, leaving 13 bases of the junction unmatched. The germline CDR1 and CDR2 sequences are SQVTM and ANQGSEA. The CDR3 contains 17 residues. The CDR3 coding sequence is TGCAGCGTTGAATTCCTCCTTGGGGGAGGGGTCCAAGAGACCCAGTACTTC. It is translated as CSVEFLLGGGVQETQYF.

This clonotype was seen only a few times. The rearrangement uses TRBV6-2 or TRBV6-3 and TRBJ1-1; D unresolved. This CDR3 spans 12 amino acids. Trimming removed 7 bases from V and 5 bases from J, with 11 bases in between. Germline-derived CDR1 and CDR2 are MNHEY and SVGEGT. Here the CDR3 DNA reads TGTGCCAGCACCGCGGACGGGACTGAAGCTTTCTTT. Protein: CASTADGTEAFF.

This clonotype occurred many times. V usage is TRBV11-1 and J usage is TRBJ2-2; D not resolved. V was trimmed by 2 bases and J by 6 bases, leaving 7 bases between them. Germline values: CDR1 SGHAT, CDR2 FQDESV (reference sequence). The CDR3 has 13 residues. In DNA, the CDR3 is TGTGCCAGCAGCTTACCCTTTTCCGGGGAGCTGTTTTTT. Translated, it gives CASSLPFSGELFF.

This sequence joins TRBV12-3 or TRBV12-4 and TRBJ1-4; the match to TRBD1 covers 7 bases. Trimming took 7 bases from V and 0 from J; bases not matched to a gene: 11. This CDR3 has 17 residues. The CDR3 spells CASTFSRGVATNEKLFF. For the CDR3, the DNA is TGTGCCAGCACCTTCTCCAGGGGGGTTGCAACTAATGAAAAACTGTTTTTT.

This clonotype was seen many times. The chain uses TRBV20-1 and TRBJ2-5, with D possibly being TRBD2 (6 bases). The CDR3 loop spans 14 amino acids. The germline V gene has CDR1 DFQATT and CDR2 SNEGSKA (reference sequence). V lost 3 bases and J 4 bases, leaving 15 bases between the germline ends. The CDR3 DNA follows: TGCAGTGCTAGTAAGGAGGGGAAGGGAGAGACCCAGTACTTC. Translation: CSASKEGKGETQYF.

This clonotype appeared many times. The chain joins TRBV15 to TRBJ1-1, with D unclear. Germline-derived CDR1 and CDR2 are LNHNV and YYDKDF (reference sequence). V was clipped by 0 bases and J by 3 bases, with 11 bases between them. The CDR3 runs 15 residues. In DNA form, the CDR3 reads TGTGCCACCAGCAGAGATGGGGAAGTAGACACTGAAGCTTTCTTT. It encodes CATSRDGEVDTEAFF.

V usage is TRBV7-6 and J usage is TRBJ1-4; tentative D call: TRBD1 (5 bases). Trimming removed 6 bases from V and 6 bases from J, with 14 bases in between. The CDR3 is 14 amino acids. Germline V gives CDR1 SGHVS, CDR2 FNYEAQ. The CDR3 DNA reads TGTGCCAGCAGTCTCCGGGACGCGGATGAAAAACTGTTTTTT. Its protein is CASSLRDADEKLFF.

This clonotype was counted ten times or more. The CDR3 reads CATSRGGQETQYF. DNA for the CDR3: TGTGCCACCAGTCGAGGCGGCCAAGAGACCCAGTACTTC. The chain uses TRBV24-1 and TRBJ2-5; D ambiguous. V lost 6 bases and J lost 1, with 8 bases in between. Per the germline V gene, CDR1 is KGHDR and CDR2 is SFDVKD. The CDR3 extends over 13 amino acids.

This clonotype appeared many times. This chain links TRBV20-1 with TRBJ2-3; the D is unclear. CDR3 length: 13 residues. Trimming left V 3 bases short and J 4 bases short, with 11 bases between. CDR1 and CDR2 from the germline V gene are DFQATT and SNEGSKA (reference sequence). CDR3 in amino acids: CSASWGWADTQYF. The CDR3, as DNA: TGCAGTGCTAGTTGGGGTTGGGCAGATACGCAGTATTTT.

Here the CDR3 DNA reads TGCGCCAGCAGCCAAGGGGGGGACGTCTACGAGCAGTTCTTC. Amino acid sequence: CASSQGGDVYEQFF. The chain joins TRBV4-1 to TRBJ2-1, with D maybe TRBD2 (6 bases). The length of the CDR3 is 14 residues. Germline V gene lookup returns CDR1 MGHRA and CDR2 YSYEKL. V was pared by 1 base and J by 10 bases, with 14 bases between.

The rearrangement links TRBV7-9 to TRBJ1-3, with D possibly being TRBD1 (5 bases). V was clipped by 5 bases and J by 0 bases, with 26 bases between them. There are 20 residues in the CDR3. Germline assignment: CDR1 SEHNR and CDR2 FQNEAQ (reference sequence). The CDR3, as DNA: TGTGCCAGCAGCACCGCGGGGCCCTCTCGACTGACAAGCTCTGGAAACACCATATATTTT. Amino acid sequence: CASSTAGPSRLTSSGNTIYF.

This clonotype was observed many times. The chain combines TRBV3-1 with TRBJ2-5; D may be TRBD2 (5 bases). The germline V gene has CDR1 LGHDT and CDR2 YNNKEL (reference sequence). This CDR3 region has 13 residues. Trimming shortened V by 3 bases and J by 7 bases, and 12 bases separated the two germline ends. The CDR3 loop is CASSQDWLRTQYF. For the CDR3, the DNA is TGTGCCAGCAGCCAGGACTGGTTGAGGACCCAGTACTTC.

This clonotype was recorded many times. The chain employs TRBV9 and TRBJ2-1, with D unclear. Between the trimmed V and J ends, which lost 4 bases and 7 bases, there was a span of 12 bases. Germline CDR1 reads SGDLS; CDR2 reads YYNGEE. The CDR3 runs 13 residues. The CDR3 sequence is CASSPGPINEQFF. CDR3 in DNA: TGTGCCAGCAGCCCGGGCCCCATTAATGAGCAGTTCTTC.

The CDR3: CASSKTSGGRLTQYF. The CDR3 DNA reads as TGTGCCAGCAGCAAGACTAGCGGGGGTCGGTTGACCCAGTACTTC. The chain couples TRBV7-9 to TRBJ2-5, with TRBD2 identical over 12 bases. The V and J ends lost 5 bases and 7 bases, in that order; junction bases with no gene match: 8. The CDR3 is 15 residues long. CDR1 is SEHNR and CDR2 is FQNEAQ in the germline V gene (reference sequence).

This clonotype came up many times. The rearrangement links TRBV3-1 to TRBJ2-5, with D perhaps being TRBD1 or TRBD2 (6 bases each). There are 15 residues in the CDR3. V gave up 3 bases and J gave up 2 bases, with 13 bases separating them. The germline V gene has CDR1 LGHDT and CDR2 YNNKEL (reference sequence). CDR3 DNA sequence: TGTGCCAGCAGCCACCGACAAGGGGGGCAAGAGACCCAGTACTTC. Its translation is CASSHRQGGQETQYF.

This clonotype has ten or more counts. The V gene is TRBV28, the J gene TRBJ2-1, with a possible D match to TRBD2 (6 bases). Germline values: CDR1 MDHEN, CDR2 SYDVKM. Trimming stripped 1 base from V and 8 bases from J, with 12 bases between. There are 14 residues in the CDR3. The CDR3 nucleotides read TGTGCCAGCAGTTTATCGGGGGTTGAGTATGAGCAGTTCTTC. The encoded protein is CASSLSGVEYEQFF. The complete variable domain, with remaining parts taken from reference TRBV28 and TRBJ2-1, reads DVKVTQSSRYLVKRTGEKVFLECVQDMDHENMFWYRQDPGLGLRLIYFSYDVKMKEKGDIPEGYSVSREKKERFSLILESASTNQTSMYLCASSLSGVEYEQFFGPGTRLTVL.

The chain recombines TRBV12-3 or TRBV12-4 with TRBJ2-5, with a weak D call TRBD2 (6 bases). This CDR3 has 13 amino acids. Trimming took 6 bases from V and 5 from J, leaving 13 bases between them. In DNA, the CDR3 is TGTGCCAGCAGGGGAGGCACCCAGGAGACCCAGTACTTC. Translating it yields CASRGGTQETQYF.

This clonotype was recorded at least ten times. The chain couples TRBV7-9 to TRBJ1-1; D is uncertain. The CDR3 length is 13 residues. Per germline, CDR1 SEHNR and CDR2 FQNEAQ (reference sequence). The germline V and J ends were trimmed by 4 bases and 1 base, with 7 bases remaining between them. The CDR3 spells CASSSSRNTEAFF. CDR3 nucleotides: TGTGCCAGCAGCTCTTCACGGAACACTGAAGCTTTCTTT.